This T cell receptor (beta chain) was captured in a study of spatial heterogeneity in lung cancer. Study context: Beta-chain sequences consistently outnumbered alpha-chain sequences in detection. The study observed each unique TCR and UMI combination more than ten times on average in raw reads.

Time point indicated: blood at routine non-recurrence follow-up after resection. TCRdb called the 5' RACE reads again in MiXCR, with one record for every CDR3 protein. This sample has 100,000 to 120,000 distinct CDR3 sequences; 11% occur once, and the top ten carry approximately 25%. With 0 bases clipped from V and 5 bases from J, the junction kept 4 bases outside the gene matches. Germline assignment: CDR1 LGHNA and CDR2 YSLEER. The CDR3 covers 16 residues. This chain uses TRBV4-3 with TRBJ1-6; TRBD1 aligns across 7 bases. The sample consisted of PBMCs, taken at follow-up. The origin of this receptor is a female donor with early-stage non-small cell lung cancer. In DNA form, the CDR3 reads TGCGCCAGCAGCCAAGATAGGGGACAGAATAATTCACCCCTCCACTTT. Protein sequence: CASSQDRGQNNSPLHF.